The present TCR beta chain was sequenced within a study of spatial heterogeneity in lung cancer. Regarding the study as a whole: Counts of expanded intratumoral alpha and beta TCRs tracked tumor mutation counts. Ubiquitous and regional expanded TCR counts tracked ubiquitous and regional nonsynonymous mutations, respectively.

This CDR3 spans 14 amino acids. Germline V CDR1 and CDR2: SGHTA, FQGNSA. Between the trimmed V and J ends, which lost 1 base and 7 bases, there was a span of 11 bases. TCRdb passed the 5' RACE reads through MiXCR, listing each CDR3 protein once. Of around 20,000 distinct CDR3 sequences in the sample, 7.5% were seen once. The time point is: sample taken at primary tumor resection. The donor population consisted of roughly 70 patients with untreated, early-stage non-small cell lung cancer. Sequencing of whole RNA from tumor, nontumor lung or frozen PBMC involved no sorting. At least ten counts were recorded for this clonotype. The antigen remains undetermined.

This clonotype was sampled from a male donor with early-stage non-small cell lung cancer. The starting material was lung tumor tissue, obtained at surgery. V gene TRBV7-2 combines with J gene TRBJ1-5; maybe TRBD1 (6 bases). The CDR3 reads CASSLGTGQQPQHF. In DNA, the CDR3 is TGTGCCAGCAGCTTAGGAACAGGGCAACAGCCCCAGCATTTT.